The clone carrying this T cell receptor (beta chain) has more than one count but fewer than ten. In germline, CDR1 is SGHTA, CDR2 FQGTGA. CDR3 size: 15 residues. V lost 3 bases, J lost 6 bases, and 14 bases lay in between. Quantitative barcoded 5'-RACE was used to prepare TCR beta libraries. TCRdb itself ran the 5' RACE reads through MiXCR, one entry per CDR3 protein. The data contain more than 150,000 distinct CDR3 sequences, about 20% of them singletons. The data were obtained in a study of CD8 T cells in ankylosing spondylitis. J is TRBJ2-2 and V is TRBV7-3; D possibly corresponds to TRBD1 (6 bases). This TCR was recovered from a male donor under 30 with ankylosing spondylitis or in good health (not recorded which). Specimen: blood, either unsorted or a sorted T cell fraction (not recorded which). The CDR3 reads CASSLGTPWSGELFF. CDR3 coding DNA: TGTGCCAGCAGCTTGGGGACACCTTGGTCCGGGGAGCTGTTTTTT.